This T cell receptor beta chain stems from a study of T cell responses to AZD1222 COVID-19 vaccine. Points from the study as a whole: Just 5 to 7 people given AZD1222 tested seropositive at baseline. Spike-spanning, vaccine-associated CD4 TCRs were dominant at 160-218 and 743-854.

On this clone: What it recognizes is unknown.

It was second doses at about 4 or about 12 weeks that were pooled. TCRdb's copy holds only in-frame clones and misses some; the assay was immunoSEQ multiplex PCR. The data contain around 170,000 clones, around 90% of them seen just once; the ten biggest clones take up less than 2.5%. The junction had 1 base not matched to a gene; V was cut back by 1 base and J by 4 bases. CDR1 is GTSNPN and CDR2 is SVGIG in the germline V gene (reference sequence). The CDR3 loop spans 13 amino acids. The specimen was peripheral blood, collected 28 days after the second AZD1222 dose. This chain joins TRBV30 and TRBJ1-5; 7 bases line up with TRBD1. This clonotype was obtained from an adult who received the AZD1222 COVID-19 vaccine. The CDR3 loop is CAWSGQGNQPQHF. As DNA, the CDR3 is TGTGCCTGGAGTGGACAGGGAAATCAGCCCCAGCATTTT.